Included here is one T cell receptor (beta chain) sequence, with context. Its antigen is as yet unknown. This sample is part of a study of cytomegalovirus exposure and HLA in healthy donors. While unrecorded immune exposures were likely, the donors were nominally healthy when sampled. Primers for the PCR totalled 60 Vbeta and 13 Jbeta. Clones were read by immunoSEQ multiplex PCR, and TCRdb kept only the in-frame ones, dropping some. In total, the table holds some 70,000 clones. Study outcomes and limitations: Presence/absence analyses supposed approximately even sequencing depth among donors.

CDR3 length: 13 residues. Per germline, CDR1 SGHAT and CDR2 FQDESV (reference sequence). The V and J ends lost 6 bases and 1 base respectively, with 9 bases between them. The sequenced sample consisted of PBMCs. The chain joins TRBV11-1 to TRBJ1-1, with D hard to call. This receptor was obtained from a boy between 10 and 17 years old in good health and CMV-seronegative. The CDR3 bases are TGTGCCAGCAGTATAGGAGGGAACACTGAAGCTTTCTTT. Amino acid sequence: CASSIGGNTEAFF.